What follows are 3 T cell receptor beta chains derived from one specimen sequenced in a study of T-cell memory formation after mild COVID-19. TCRdb passed the 5' RACE reads through MiXCR, listing each CDR3 protein once. The table shows over 300,000 distinct CDR3 sequences, with 20% occurring only once. Sequencing used PBMCs or a T cell subset sorted from them (not recorded which). The receptors here all came from a man younger than 30 who had mild COVID-19 (a few samples of this study predate the infection). Cell type and time point are not known.

This sequence joins TRBV7-9 and TRBJ2-7, with D perhaps TRBD1 (6 bases). The ends were cut back, 1 base at V and 4 bases at J, with 11 bases in the middle. CDR3 length equals 14 residues. The germline V gene encodes CDR1 SEHNR and CDR2 FQNEAQ (reference sequence). CDR3 sequence (DNA): TGTGCCAGCAGCTTAGGGGACACCTTTTACGAGCAGTACTTC. This sequence encodes CASSLGDTFYEQYF.

The chain joins TRBV19 to TRBJ2-5, with 10 bases lining up with TRBD2. Trimming at V came to 4 bases and at J to 7 bases, leaving 0 bases not matched to a gene. Germline V gene data show CDR1 as LNHDA and CDR2 as SQIVND (reference sequence). There are 12 residues in the CDR3. The CDR3 sequence: CASSTSGGTQYF. The CDR3 coding sequence is TGTGCCAGTAGTACTAGCGGGGGGACCCAGTACTTC. The whole variable domain, remainder taken from reference TRBV19 and TRBJ2-5, is DGGITQSPKYLFRKEGQNVTLSCEQNLNHDAMYWYRQDPGQGLRLIYYSQIVNDFQKGDIAEGYSVSREKKESFPLTVTSAQKNPTAFYLCASSTSGGTQYFGPGTRLLVL.

This chain connects TRBV10-3 to TRBJ2-2; tentative D call: TRBD1 (6 bases). From germline, CDR1 is ENHRY and CDR2 SYGVKD. This CDR3 spans 14 amino acids. V lost 8 bases to trimming and J lost 5 bases, with 15 bases between them. CDR3 nucleotide sequence: TGTGCCATCTTCTCGGACAGAACGACCGGGGAGCTGTTTTTT. Encoded protein: CAIFSDRTTGELFF.